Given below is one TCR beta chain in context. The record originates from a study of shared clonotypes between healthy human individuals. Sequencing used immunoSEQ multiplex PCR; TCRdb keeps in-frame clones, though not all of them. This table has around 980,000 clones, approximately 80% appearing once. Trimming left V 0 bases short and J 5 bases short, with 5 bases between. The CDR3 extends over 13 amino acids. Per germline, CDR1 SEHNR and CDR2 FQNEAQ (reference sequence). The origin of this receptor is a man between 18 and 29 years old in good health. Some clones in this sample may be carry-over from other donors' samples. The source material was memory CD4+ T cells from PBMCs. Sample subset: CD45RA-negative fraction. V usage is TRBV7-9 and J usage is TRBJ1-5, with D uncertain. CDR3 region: CASSLAGYQPQHF. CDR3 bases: TGTGCCAGCAGCTTAGCGGGATATCAGCCCCAGCATTTT. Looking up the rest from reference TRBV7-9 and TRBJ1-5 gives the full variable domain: DTGVSQNPRHKITKRGQNVTFRCDPISEHNRLYWYRQTLGQGPEFLTYFQNEAQLEKSRLLSDRFSAERPKGSFSTLEIQRTEQGDSAMYLCASSLAGYQPQHFGDGTRLSIL.